The 25 T cell receptor beta chains reported below all come from one sample, sequenced in a study of Graves' ophthalmopathy and Graves' hyperthyroidism. The sequenced template was RNA, covering the TCR beta CDR3 region. First-round RT-PCR with HTBI primers preceded a second-round multiplex PCR. TCRdb re-called the multiplex PCR reads through MiXCR, storing one row per CDR3 protein. The data contain more than 550,000 distinct CDR3 sequences, just over 40% of them singletons. The source material was peripheral blood. The receptors come from an adult man with Graves' ophthalmopathy.

In nucleotides, the CDR3 is TGTGCCAGCAGTCGGGGGACAGAGAATGAAAAACTGTTTTTT. Translated, it gives CASSRGTENEKLFF. The chain has TRBV12-3 or TRBV12-4 and TRBJ1-4; TRBD1 matches at 7 bases. V lost 5 bases to trimming and J lost 5 bases; unmatched junction nucleotides: 5. This CDR3 has 14 amino acids.

This clonotype came up many times. The genes are TRBV7-2 and TRBJ2-7; 9 bases line up with TRBD2. The V and J ends lost 0 bases and 0 bases, in that order; junction bases with no gene match: 6. Per germline, CDR1 SGHTA and CDR2 FQGNSA. The CDR3 spans 17 residues. The CDR3 here is CASSLATSGKSSYEQYF. The CDR3 region has the DNA TGTGCCAGCAGCTTAGCGACTAGCGGAAAGAGCTCCTACGAGCAGTACTTC.

This clonotype was detected ten times or more. This rearrangement joins TRBV2 to TRBJ2-5; D is possibly TRBD2 (5 bases). CDR1 is SNHLY and CDR2 is FYNNEI in the germline V gene. V was trimmed by 5 bases and J by 5 bases, leaving 12 bases between them. This CDR3 is 13 amino acids long. The CDR3, as DNA: TGTGCCAGCAGTTGGACTGCCGAGGAGACCCAGTACTTC. Translated, it gives CASSWTAEETQYF.

V gene TRBV29-1 combines with J gene TRBJ2-5, with D possibly matching TRBD2 (5 bases). The germline V gene has CDR1 SQVTM and CDR2 ANQGSEA. The CDR3 has 13 amino acids. The V end lost 8 bases, the J end lost 2 bases, and 15 bases lay between the germline ends. CDR3 loop: CSLERLQQETQYF. The CDR3 nucleotides read TGCAGCTTAGAAAGACTACAACAAGAGACCCAGTACTTC.

The V gene is TRBV25-1, the J gene TRBJ1-6; 8 positions match TRBD1. This CDR3 region has 13 residues. V shed 6 bases, J shed 10 bases, and the junction held 5 bases outside the gene matches. Germline values: CDR1 MGHDK, CDR2 SYGVNS. The CDR3 sequence is CASRTGDRSPLHF. The DNA for the CDR3 is TGTGCCAGCAGGACAGGGGATAGATCACCCCTCCACTTT. Filled out from reference TRBV25-1 and TRBJ1-6, the complete variable domain reads EADIYQTPRYLVIGTGKKITLECSQTMGHDKMYWYQQDPGMELHLIHYSYGVNSTEKGDLSSESTVSRIRTEHFPLTLESARPSHTSQYLCASRTGDRSPLHFGNGTRLTVT.

The chain is built from TRBV12-3 or TRBV12-4 and TRBJ2-7; TRBD1 is a possible D gene (6 bases). The CDR3 totals 14 residues. V shed 1 base and J shed 5 bases, with 12 bases lying between them. CDR3 in amino acids: CASSLGSGVDEQYF. Written as DNA, the CDR3 is TGTGCCAGCAGTTTAGGGTCAGGGGTTGACGAGCAGTACTTC.

The chain uses TRBV25-1 and TRBJ1-1, with D uncertain. The length of the CDR3 is 14 residues. Germline V lookup: CDR1 MGHDK, CDR2 SYGVNS. V was pared by 6 bases and J by 3 bases, with 14 bases between. The CDR3 here is CASSMVGEDTEAFF. The DNA for the CDR3 is TGTGCCAGCAGCATGGTGGGCGAGGACACTGAAGCTTTCTTT.

This chain links TRBV20-1 with TRBJ2-5; a weak D match, TRBD1 (5 bases). V lost 6 bases, J lost 9 bases, and 20 bases lay in between. This CDR3 is 13 amino acids long. Germline CDR1 and CDR2: DFQATT and SNEGSKA (reference sequence). The CDR3, as DNA: TGCAGTGCCCCCCCAGGGAATGATCAGCCCCAGTACTTC. Amino acid sequence: CSAPPGNDQPQYF.

V usage is TRBV10-3 and J usage is TRBJ2-7; D may be TRBD1 or TRBD2 (5 bases each). Per germline, CDR1 ENHRY and CDR2 SYGVKD. Trimming shortened V by 11 bases and J by 3 bases, and 17 bases separated the two germline ends. The CDR3 loop spans 13 amino acids. CDR3 bases: TGTGCCGCCCATGATGGGGGAAACTACGAGCAGTACTTC. Protein: CAAHDGGNYEQYF.

The chain is built from TRBV5-4 and TRBJ1-1; D not certain. Deletions cut 5 bases from V and 0 bases from J, with 17 bases between. Germline V gives CDR1 SGHNT, CDR2 YYREEE (reference sequence). This CDR3 contains 16 residues. The CDR3 region has the DNA TGTGCCAGCAGTTTTGGACCGGGTTCCATGAACACTGAAGCTTTCTTT. It codes for CASSFGPGSMNTEAFF.

This clonotype was picked up many times. The genes are TRBV20-1 and TRBJ2-7; no definite D call. The CDR3 contains 13 residues. Germline V gene lookup returns CDR1 DFQATT and CDR2 SNEGSKA (reference sequence). The V end was cut by 5 bases, the J end by 0 bases, with 11 bases between. The CDR3 loop is CSASPSGSYEQYF. CDR3 nucleotides: TGCAGTGCTTCCCCATCGGGCTCCTACGAGCAGTACTTC.

This clonotype was seen at least ten times. The CDR3 region has the DNA TGTGCCAGCAGCCAGGGACACGGCACCGGGGAGCTGTTTTTT. This sequence encodes CASSQGHGTGELFF. The chain links TRBV7-9 to TRBJ2-2, with D perhaps TRBD1 (6 bases). Germline values: CDR1 SEHNR, CDR2 FQNEAQ (reference sequence). This CDR3 is built from 14 residues. V lost 5 bases to trimming and J lost 4 bases, with 11 bases between them.

The sample holds a few counts of this clonotype. The chain links TRBV3-1 to TRBJ2-5; 13 bases fit TRBD2. This CDR3 region has 15 residues. Unmatched junction bases numbered 4, after V lost 4 bases and J lost 5 bases. The germline gives CDR1 LGHDT, CDR2 YNNKEL (reference sequence). The CDR3 DNA is TGTGCCAGCAGCCTACGACTAGCGGGAGGTGAGACCCAGTACTTC. Protein sequence: CASSLRLAGGETQYF.

The chain recombines TRBV2 with TRBJ1-2, with 8 bases identical to TRBD1. The CDR3 extends over 19 amino acids. J was trimmed by 3 bases and V by 6 bases; bases with no gene match: 21. Germline CDR1 and CDR2: SNHLY and FYNNEI. CDR3 loop: CASSIVSDLFRGQDYGYTF. CDR3 coding DNA: TGTGCCAGCAGCATAGTCTCGGACCTTTTTCGGGGACAGGACTATGGCTACACCTTC.

The chain combines TRBV20-1 with TRBJ1-2; perhaps TRBD1 as D (6 bases). Per the germline V gene, CDR1 is DFQATT and CDR2 is SNEGSKA (reference sequence). V was cut by 3 bases and J by 2 bases, with 10 bases left in between. This CDR3 spans 13 amino acids. The CDR3: CSASLGANYGYTF. The CDR3 nucleotides read TGCAGTGCTAGTCTGGGGGCCAACTATGGCTACACCTTC.

The V gene is TRBV19, the J gene TRBJ2-7; TRBD1 matches at 11 bases. The V segment lost 9 bases and the J segment 4 bases; nucleotides outside the gene matches: 11. The germline CDR1 and CDR2 sequences are LNHDA and SQIVND (reference sequence). The CDR3 is 15 amino acids. CDR3 DNA: TGTGCCAGCGGAGACCGGACAGGGGGCCCTTACGAGCAGTACTTC. Translated, it gives CASGDRTGGPYEQYF.

This chain uses TRBV6-1 with TRBJ1-3; tentatively, D is TRBD1 (5 bases). The germline V gene encodes CDR1 MNHNS and CDR2 SASEGT. The CDR3 runs 15 residues. V was pared by 5 bases and J by 0 bases, with 11 bases between. The CDR3 DNA follows: TGTGCCAGCAGTCCCGACAGACACTCTGGAAACACCATATATTTT. Its protein product is CASSPDRHSGNTIYF.

The rearrangement links TRBV19 to TRBJ2-5, with 8 bases identical to TRBD2. Per the germline V gene, CDR1 is LNHDA and CDR2 is SQIVND (reference sequence). V dropped 6 bases and J dropped 5; count of bases not matched to a gene: 20. The CDR3 spans 18 residues. The CDR3, as DNA: TGTGCCAGTAGCAGTGCTAGACGTCCCCCCACGGGAGGGGAGACCCAGTACTTC. Its translation is CASSSARRPPTGGETQYF.

Concerning this clonotype: Given a much more abundant clone one base away, this may be a read error. The genes are TRBV2 and TRBJ1-1; D gene uncertain. The CDR3 runs to 14 residues. Germline V gene lookup returns CDR1 SNHLY and CDR2 FYNNEI. V was shortened by 4 bases and J by 1 base, with 10 bases between the two germline ends. DNA for the CDR3: TGTGCCAGCAGTGGACGGGAGAGGAACACTGAAGCTTTCTTT. This codes for CASSGRERNTEAFF.

This clonotype was recorded many times. The DNA is omitted, as the CDR3 cannot be located on it reliably, and the CDR3 follows TCRdb's listing. This chain uses TRBV6-6 with TRBJ1-2; TRBD1 is taken as the D call from the table, unchecked against the DNA. Germline loops: CDR1 MNHNY, CDR2 SVGAGI (reference sequence). From its first to its last residue, the CDR3 has 14 amino acids. CDR3 residues: CASSFWPRTSGYTF.

This clonotype occurred many times. V usage is TRBV20-1 and J usage is TRBJ2-5; the match to TRBD2 covers 8 bases. Germline V gene data show CDR1 as DFQATT and CDR2 as SNEGSKA (reference sequence). Trimming cost V 0 bases and J 7 bases; bases outside gene matches: 10. This CDR3 is 15 amino acids long. CDR3 in DNA: TGCAGTGCTAGAGATACCCAGCGGGGGAGTGCGACCCAGTACTTC. It is translated as CSARDTQRGSATQYF.

The chain joins TRBV2 to TRBJ2-5, with 7 bases lining up with TRBD2. This CDR3 spans 14 amino acids. V lost 7 bases, J lost 2 bases, and 7 bases stayed unmatched. Per the germline V gene, CDR1 is SNHLY and CDR2 is FYNNEI. The DNA of the CDR3 is TGTGCCAGCAAGTGGGAGGGGACTCAAGAGACCCAGTACTTC. Its protein is CASKWEGTQETQYF.

The V gene is TRBV29-1, the J gene TRBJ1-2; the match to TRBD1 covers 7 bases. V lost 8 bases to trimming and J lost 4 bases; unmatched junction nucleotides: 10. The CDR3 totals 13 residues. The V gene's germline CDR1 is SQVTM and CDR2 ANQGSEA. CDR3 nucleotide sequence: TGCAGCTTAGCGAGACAGGGAGTCTATGGCTACACCTTC. Amino acids: CSLARQGVYGYTF.

This clonotype is a singleton in its sample. A much larger clone sits a single nucleotide away, making a read error possible. The chain recombines TRBV24-1 with TRBJ2-3; TRBD1 matches 8 bases. This CDR3 comprises 16 residues. Germline-derived CDR1 and CDR2 are KGHDR and SFDVKD. The CDR3 region has the DNA TGTGCCTCCAGTGACCCGGACAGGGAACTCACAGATACGCAGTATTTT. The encoded protein is CASSDPDRELTDTQYF.

This clonotype was detected a few times. The chain joins TRBV12-3 or TRBV12-4 to TRBJ2-2, with 8 bases that match TRBD1. CDR3 size: 20 residues. J gave up 0 bases and V 5 bases, and 17 bases lay outside the gene matches. The CDR3 DNA follows: TGTGCCAGCAGTCTCCCTCCCCTGGACAGGGTTTACGCGAACACCGGGGAGCTGTTTTTT. This encodes CASSLPPLDRVYANTGELFF.